These 18 T cell receptor beta chains share one sample of origin, sequenced in a study of T cell clones after liver transplantation. Sequencing was performed with immunoSEQ multiplex PCR; in TCRdb, only in-frame clones are kept and a portion is missing. The data show around 1,200 clones, about 39% seen once. Proliferating CFSE-low MLR cells were sequenced to define alloreactive TCRbeta sequences. No antigens are known for them. The sequenced sample was CD4+ T cells from cultured PBMCs. The receptors come from a human patient who received a liver transplant. Part of the T cells may come from the graft donor.

This chain links TRBV7-2 with TRBJ2-7; D gene unclear. CDR1 and CDR2 (germline): SGHTA, FQGNSA. The CDR3 contains 14 residues. V dropped 5 bases and J dropped 2 bases, with 13 bases sitting between them. The CDR3 nucleotides are TGTGCCAGCAGCCCCCGGACCCGTACCTACGAGCAGTACTTC. Its translation: CASSPRTRTYEQYF.

This chain links TRBV7-8 with TRBJ2-4; no firm D call. The CDR3 runs 13 residues. Between the trimmed V and J ends, which lost 5 bases and 5 bases, there was a span of 10 bases. CDR1 and CDR2 from the germline V gene are SGHVS and FQNEAQ. The CDR3 DNA is TGTGCCAGCAGCGGTGGACGGCAAAACATTCAGTACTTC. It encodes CASSGGRQNIQYF.

The gene calls are TRBV11-2 and TRBJ2-4; D not certain. V lost 5 bases and J 0 bases, leaving 8 bases between the germline ends. There are 14 residues in the CDR3. The germline V gene has CDR1 SGHAT and CDR2 FQNNGV. CDR3 nucleotide sequence: TGTGCCAGCAGCCGACACCTAGCCAAAAACATTCAGTACTTC. This sequence encodes CASSRHLAKNIQYF.

This clone is categorized as medium-sized (0.01 to 0.1%). The chain is built from TRBV7-8 and TRBJ2-3; D uncertain. V lost 5 bases to trimming and J lost 1 base, with 10 bases between them. Germline V lookup: CDR1 SGHVS, CDR2 FQNEAQ. The CDR3 covers 14 residues. The CDR3 DNA sequence: TGTGCCAGCAGCCTTCAGATCGGCACAGATACGCAGTATTTT. It specifies CASSLQIGTDTQYF.

The rearrangement links TRBV5-1 to TRBJ2-1, with 9 bases fitting TRBD1. CDR3 length: 13 amino acids. J gave up 5 bases and V 5 bases, and 2 bases lay outside the gene matches. The germline V gene has CDR1 SGHRS and CDR2 YFSETQ. CDR3 protein: CASRQGAHNEQFF. In DNA form, the CDR3 reads TGCGCCAGCAGACAGGGGGCTCACAATGAGCAGTTCTTC.

V gene TRBV6-5 combines with J gene TRBJ2-7; 8 nucleotides align to TRBD2. Germline CDR1 reads MNHEY; CDR2 reads SVGAGI. Trimming removed 0 bases from V and 5 bases from J; junction bases left unmatched: 6. This CDR3 region has 15 residues. This CDR3 is CASSYSNPSGHEQYF. As DNA, the CDR3 is TGTGCCAGCAGTTACTCGAACCCTAGCGGGCACGAGCAGTACTTC.

This clone is labeled as medium-sized (0.01 to 0.1%). The chain employs TRBV18 and TRBJ2-7; 10 bases are shared with TRBD2. With 0 bases clipped from V and 3 bases from J, the junction kept 8 bases outside the gene matches. Germline values: CDR1 KGHSH, CDR2 LQKENI. This CDR3 has 17 amino acids. This CDR3 reads CASSPPPAGGPIYEQYF. In DNA, the CDR3 is TGTGCCAGCTCACCACCCCCAGCGGGAGGGCCGATCTACGAGCAGTACTTC.

In its sample, this clone was seen once. Mismatch with germline at one junction end may stem from a read error. V is TRBV5-1 and J is TRBJ1-2; 9 bases align to TRBD1. CDR1 is SGHRS, CDR2 YFSETQ, per germline. The CDR3 sequence is 15 residues long. The CDR3: CASSLRWTGAGGYTF. The CDR3 DNA sequence: TGTGCCAGCAGCTTGAGATGGACAGGGGCGGGCGGCTACACCTTC.

J is TRBJ1-5 and V is TRBV6-5; a possible D gene is TRBD1 (6 bases). The CDR3 runs to 13 residues. Germline V gene lookup returns CDR1 MNHEY and CDR2 SVGAGI. V was shortened by 5 bases and J by 4 bases, with 9 bases between the two germline ends. For the CDR3, the DNA is TGTGCCAGCAGTGATGGACAGAATCAGCCCCAGCATTTT. It encodes CASSDGQNQPQHF.

The chain couples TRBV7-9 to TRBJ2-3, with D possibly being TRBD1 or TRBD2 (5 bases each). CDR1 and CDR2 (germline): SEHNR, FQNEAQ (reference sequence). The CDR3 totals 15 residues. V was clipped by 2 bases and J by 2 bases, with 11 bases between them. CDR3 sequence reads: CASSLPGTATDTQYF. In DNA, the CDR3 is TGTGCCAGCAGCTTACCGGGGACGGCCACAGATACGCAGTATTTT. Full variable domain (outside the CDR3, taken from reference TRBV7-9 and TRBJ2-3): DTGVSQNPRHKITKRGQNVTFRCDPISEHNRLYWYRQTLGQGPEFLTYFQNEAQLEKSRLLSDRFSAERPKGSFSTLEIQRTEQGDSAMYLCASSLPGTATDTQYFGPGTRLTVL.

The chain has TRBV19 and TRBJ1-5, with TRBD1 identical over 7 bases. The V and J ends lost 5 bases and 4 bases, in that order; junction bases with no gene match: 11. The CDR3 covers 16 residues. Per germline, CDR1 LNHDA and CDR2 SQIVND (reference sequence). CDR3 sequence: CASSSGTALDNQPQHF. CDR3 DNA sequence: TGTGCCAGTAGTTCTGGGACAGCATTGGATAATCAGCCCCAGCATTTT.

The V call is TRBV6-1, the J call TRBJ2-2; 9 bases agree with TRBD2. Trimming removed 6 bases from V and 7 bases from J; junction bases left unmatched: 6. CDR3 length equals 14 residues. The V gene's germline CDR1 is MNHNS and CDR2 SASEGT. The CDR3 DNA sequence: TGTGCCAGCAGGTTAGCGGGAGATATCGGGGAGCTGTTTTTT. This encodes CASRLAGDIGELFF.

V is TRBV7-2 and J is TRBJ2-3; 7 bases are shared with TRBD2. CDR1 and CDR2 from the germline V gene are SGHTA and FQGNSA. The CDR3 loop spans 15 amino acids. V lost 1 base, J lost 1 base, and 2 bases stayed unmatched. CDR3 sequence: CASSLGTSGTDTQYF. As DNA, the CDR3 is TGTGCCAGCAGCTTAGGGACTAGTGGCACAGATACGCAGTATTTT.

In this sample, this clone is large. This chain links TRBV2 with TRBJ2-3; tentative D call: TRBD2 (5 bases). This CDR3 comprises 12 residues. The V gene lost 5 bases and the J gene lost 4 bases, with 7 bases spanning the gap. Germline values: CDR1 SNHLY, CDR2 FYNNEI. This CDR3 reads CASSWTADTQYF. CDR3 DNA: TGTGCCAGCAGTTGGACTGCAGATACGCAGTATTTT. The whole variable domain, filled in from reference TRBV2 and TRBJ2-3, reads EPEVTQTPSHQVTQMGQEVILRCVPISNHLYFYWYRQILGQKVEFLVSFYNNEISEKSEIFDDQFSVERPDGSNFTLKIRSTKLEDSAMYFCASSWTADTQYFGPGTRLTVL.

In its sample, this clone ranks as large. The chain joins TRBV10-3 to TRBJ1-1, with D unclear. V lost 3 bases and J 4 bases, leaving 12 bases between the germline ends. Germline V CDR1 and CDR2: ENHRY, SYGVKD. This CDR3 has 14 amino acids. The CDR3 DNA sequence: TGTGCCATCAGTGAAAATGGGGTCCGCACTGAAGCTTTCTTT. Its protein is CAISENGVRTEAFF.

This chain joins TRBV27 and TRBJ1-6, with no clear D. Germline CDR1 and CDR2: MNHEY and SMNVEV (reference sequence). The germline V and J ends were trimmed by 3 bases and 6 bases, with 12 bases remaining between them. The CDR3 totals 15 residues. The CDR3 loop is CASSLSGRLNSPLHF. In nucleotides, the CDR3 is TGTGCCAGCAGTTTGTCCGGACGCCTTAATTCACCCCTCCACTTT.

This clone ranks as large (0.1 to 1%). The chain is built from TRBV11-3 and TRBJ1-1; 7 bases fit TRBD1. This CDR3 is 14 amino acids long. Losses at the gene ends were 5 bases for V and 4 bases for J; bases not matched to a gene: 7. Germline-derived CDR1 and CDR2 are SGHNT and YENEEA. The CDR3, as DNA: TGTGCCAGCAGCCAGACGACAGGGAGCACTGAAGCTTTCTTT. Translated: CASSQTTGSTEAFF.

Relative to its sample, this clone is large. The J gene is TRBJ2-1, the V gene TRBV5-1; D may be TRBD1 or TRBD2 (5 bases each). The CDR3 contains 14 residues. Germline V gene lookup returns CDR1 SGHRS and CDR2 YFSETQ. V was trimmed by 4 bases and J by 9 bases, leaving 17 bases between them. The CDR3 region is CASSLRAGQGEQFF. CDR3 DNA sequence: TGCGCCAGCAGCCTGCGGGCAGGGCAGGGTGAGCAGTTCTTC.